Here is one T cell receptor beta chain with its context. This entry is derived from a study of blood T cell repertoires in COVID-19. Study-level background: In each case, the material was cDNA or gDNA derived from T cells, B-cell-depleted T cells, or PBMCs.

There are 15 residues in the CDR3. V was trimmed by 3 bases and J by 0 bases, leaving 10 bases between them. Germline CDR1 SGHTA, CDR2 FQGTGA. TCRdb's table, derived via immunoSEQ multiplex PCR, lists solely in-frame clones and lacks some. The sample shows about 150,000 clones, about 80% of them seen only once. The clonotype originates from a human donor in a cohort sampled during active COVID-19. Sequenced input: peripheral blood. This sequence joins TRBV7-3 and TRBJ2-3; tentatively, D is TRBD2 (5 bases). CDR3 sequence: CASSFGGESTDTQYF. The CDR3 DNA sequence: TGTGCCAGCAGCTTTGGTGGGGAGAGCACAGATACGCAGTATTTT.